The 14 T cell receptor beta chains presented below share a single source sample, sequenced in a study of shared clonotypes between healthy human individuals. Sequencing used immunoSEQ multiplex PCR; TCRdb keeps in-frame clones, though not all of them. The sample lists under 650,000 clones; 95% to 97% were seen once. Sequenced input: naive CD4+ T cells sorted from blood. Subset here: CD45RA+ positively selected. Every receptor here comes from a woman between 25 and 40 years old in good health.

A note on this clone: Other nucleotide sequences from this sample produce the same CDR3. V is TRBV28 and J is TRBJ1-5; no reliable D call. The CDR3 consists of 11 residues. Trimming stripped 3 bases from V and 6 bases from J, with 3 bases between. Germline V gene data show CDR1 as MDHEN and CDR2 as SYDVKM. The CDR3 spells CASSFRQPQHF. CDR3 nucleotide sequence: TGTGCCAGCAGTTTCCGTCAGCCCCAGCATTTT. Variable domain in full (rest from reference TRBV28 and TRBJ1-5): DVKVTQSSRYLVKRTGEKVFLECVQDMDHENMFWYRQDPGLGLRLIYFSYDVKMKEKGDIPEGYSVSREKKERFSLILESASTNQTSMYLCASSFRQPQHFGDGTRLSIL.

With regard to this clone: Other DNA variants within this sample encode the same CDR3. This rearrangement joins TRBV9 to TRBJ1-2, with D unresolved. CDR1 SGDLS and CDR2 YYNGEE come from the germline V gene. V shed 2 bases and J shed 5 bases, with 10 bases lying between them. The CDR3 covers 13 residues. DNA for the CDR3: TGTGCCAGCAGCGTGACGGGGAGTTATGGCTACACCTTC. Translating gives CASSVTGSYGYTF.

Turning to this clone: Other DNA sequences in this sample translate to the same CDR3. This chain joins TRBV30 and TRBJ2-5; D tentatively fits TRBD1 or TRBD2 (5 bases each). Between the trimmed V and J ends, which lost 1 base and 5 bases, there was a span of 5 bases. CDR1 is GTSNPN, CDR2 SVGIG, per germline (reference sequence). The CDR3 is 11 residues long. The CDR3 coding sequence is TGTGCCTGGAGTGGGGGGGAGACCCAGTACTTC. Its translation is CAWSGGETQYF.

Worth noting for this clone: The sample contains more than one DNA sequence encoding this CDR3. CDR3 bases: TGTGCCAGCTCACCCCGTACGGGAGGGTCTGGGGCCAACGTCCTGACTTTC. It encodes CASSPRTGGSGANVLTF. The chain uses TRBV18 and TRBJ2-6; 8 bases line up with TRBD2. CDR1 is KGHSH and CDR2 is LQKENI in the germline V gene. This CDR3 spans 17 amino acids. V lost 3 bases to trimming and J lost 1 base; unmatched junction nucleotides: 5.

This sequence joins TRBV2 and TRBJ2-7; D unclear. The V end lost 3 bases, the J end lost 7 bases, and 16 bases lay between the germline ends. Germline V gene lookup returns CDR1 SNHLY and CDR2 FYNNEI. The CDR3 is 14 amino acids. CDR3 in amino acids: CASSDRQVAREQYF. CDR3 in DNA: TGTGCCAGCAGTGATCGGCAGGTCGCAAGAGAGCAGTACTTC.

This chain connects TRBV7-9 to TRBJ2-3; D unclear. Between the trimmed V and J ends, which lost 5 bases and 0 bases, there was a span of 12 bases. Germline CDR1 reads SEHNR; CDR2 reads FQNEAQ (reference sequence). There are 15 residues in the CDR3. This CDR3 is CASSPGTDSTDTQYF. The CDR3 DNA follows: TGTGCCAGCAGCCCAGGTACGGATAGCACAGATACGCAGTATTTT.

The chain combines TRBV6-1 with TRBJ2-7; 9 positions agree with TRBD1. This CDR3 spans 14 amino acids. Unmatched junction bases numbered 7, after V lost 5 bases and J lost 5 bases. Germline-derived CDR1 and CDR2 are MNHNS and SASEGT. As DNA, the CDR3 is TGTGCCAGCAGTTCCCGGGACAGGGACCACGAGCAGTACTTC. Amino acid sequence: CASSSRDRDHEQYF.

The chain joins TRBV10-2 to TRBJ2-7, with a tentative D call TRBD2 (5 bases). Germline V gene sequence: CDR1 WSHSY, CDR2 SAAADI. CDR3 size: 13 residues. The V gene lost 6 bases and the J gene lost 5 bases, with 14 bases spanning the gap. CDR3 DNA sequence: TGCGCCAGCAGACTCCCGGGATCCAACGAGCAGTACTTC. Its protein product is CASRLPGSNEQYF.

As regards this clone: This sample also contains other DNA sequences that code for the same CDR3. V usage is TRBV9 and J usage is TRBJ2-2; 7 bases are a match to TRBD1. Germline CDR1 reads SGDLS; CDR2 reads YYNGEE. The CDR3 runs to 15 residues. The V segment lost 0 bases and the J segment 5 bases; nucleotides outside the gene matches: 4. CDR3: CASSVGGGGTGELFF. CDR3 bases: TGTGCCAGCAGCGTAGGAGGGGGCGGAACCGGGGAGCTGTTTTTT.

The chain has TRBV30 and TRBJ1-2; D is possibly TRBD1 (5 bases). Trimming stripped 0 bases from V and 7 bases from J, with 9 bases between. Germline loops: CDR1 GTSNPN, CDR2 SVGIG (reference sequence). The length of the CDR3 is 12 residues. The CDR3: CAWSVQAIGYTF. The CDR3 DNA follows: TGTGCCTGGAGTGTACAGGCTATTGGCTACACCTTC.

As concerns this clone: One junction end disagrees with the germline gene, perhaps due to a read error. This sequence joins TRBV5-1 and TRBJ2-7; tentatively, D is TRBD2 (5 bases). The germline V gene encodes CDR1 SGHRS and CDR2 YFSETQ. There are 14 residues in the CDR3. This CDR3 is CASSLVGFGGPRDF. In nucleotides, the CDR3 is TGCGCCAGCAGCTTGGTGGGGTTCGGAGGTCCTCGAGACTTC.

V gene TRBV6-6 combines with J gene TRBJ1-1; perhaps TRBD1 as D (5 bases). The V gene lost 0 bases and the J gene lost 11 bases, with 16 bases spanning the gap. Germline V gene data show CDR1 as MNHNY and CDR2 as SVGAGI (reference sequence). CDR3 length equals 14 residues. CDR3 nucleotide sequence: TGTGCCAGCAGTTACTCATCGGACACCCTACGGGCTTTCTTT. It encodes CASSYSSDTLRAFF.

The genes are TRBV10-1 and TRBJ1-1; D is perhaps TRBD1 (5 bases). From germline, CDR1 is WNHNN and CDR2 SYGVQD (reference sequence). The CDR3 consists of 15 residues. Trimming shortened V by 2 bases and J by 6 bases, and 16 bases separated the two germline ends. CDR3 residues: CASSELGVSGAEAFF. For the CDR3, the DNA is TGCGCCAGCAGTGAGCTCGGCGTCTCGGGGGCTGAAGCTTTCTTT.

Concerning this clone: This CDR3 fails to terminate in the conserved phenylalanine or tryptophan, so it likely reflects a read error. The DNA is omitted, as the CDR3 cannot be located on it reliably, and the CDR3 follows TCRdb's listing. The chain's CDR3 is CASSEGQGSPLKI. V and J are TRBV25-1 and TRBJ1-4; TRBD1 is the table's D call, not checked against the DNA. Per the germline V gene, CDR1 is MGHDK and CDR2 is SYGVNS. A total of 13 residues make up the CDR3, ends included.